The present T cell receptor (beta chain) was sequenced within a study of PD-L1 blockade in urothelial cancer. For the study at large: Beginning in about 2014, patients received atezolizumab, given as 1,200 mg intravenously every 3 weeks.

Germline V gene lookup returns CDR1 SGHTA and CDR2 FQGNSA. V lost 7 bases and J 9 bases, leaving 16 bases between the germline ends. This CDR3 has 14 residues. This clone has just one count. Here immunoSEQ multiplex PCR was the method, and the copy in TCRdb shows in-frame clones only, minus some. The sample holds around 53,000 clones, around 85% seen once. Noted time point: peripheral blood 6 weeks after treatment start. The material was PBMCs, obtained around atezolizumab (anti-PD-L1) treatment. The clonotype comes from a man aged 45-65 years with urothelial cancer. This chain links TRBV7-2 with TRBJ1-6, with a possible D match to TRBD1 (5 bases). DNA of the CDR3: TGTGCCAGCACCCGTACAGGAACCACTTCACCCCTCCACTTT. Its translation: CASTRTGTTSPLHF.